This T cell receptor beta chain comes out of a study of T cells after yellow fever vaccination (dated by TCRdb to about 2019). With respect to the entire study: The SMART-Seq v4 Ultra Low Input RNA kit was used to prepare libraries from fractions with low cell numbers. Blood was drawn at multiple timepoints before and after primary and secondary immunization, with bulk PBMC replicates and cell subsets isolated. Bulk TCR alpha and beta repertoires were sequenced longitudinally to track T-cell clones before and after primary and booster YFV17D yellow fever vaccination. Two healthy male donors, one aged 18 to 30 and one aged 30 to 39 years, were included in the cohort. Paper-wide results and their limitations: FACS-sorted repertoires could contain abundant contaminating clonotypes from the bulk population, so computational filtering was required. The study included only two donors, which limits how far the findings can be generalized. A small share of clonotypes occurred in both CD4 and CD8 compartments, likely arising from convergent recombination. The secondary T-cell response was found to be weaker but faster than the primary response, with a peak reached on day 5 rather than on day 15. After the booster, most of the clones that had expanded following primary vaccination were detected again (96% of CD4 and around 88% of CD8), which suggests that memory was broadly maintained.

V is shortened by 8 bases, J by 7 bases, and the region joining them spans 26 bases. For CDR1 and CDR2, the germline V gene (reference sequence) lists MNHNY and SVGAGI. Its CDR3 holds 16 amino acids, cysteine through phenylalanine. Here the CDR3 DNA is all that survives: 48 bases in frame from base 1. The treatment or condition label here, explained by the study, means: live attenuated yellow fever vaccine strain. At every blood-draw timepoint, two biological replicates of bulk PBMCs were collected. PBMCs were isolated from peripheral blood using a standard Ficoll-Paque protocol. TriZol was used to extract RNA from bulk PBMCs, CD4 and CD8 fractions, and dextramer-positive and dextramer-negative fractions. A word on this clonotype: What antigen it recognizes has not been identified. The record has no base qualities; no much larger clone is one base away.

The sequencer listed for this sample is Illumina NovaSeq 6000. TCR cDNA was synthesized by 5'RACE template switching, which introduced a universal primer site and unique molecular identifiers. Priming for cDNA synthesis came from both the TCR alpha and TCR beta constant segments. Two PCR steps were used to amplify libraries, with sample barcodes and sequencing adapters being added in the second step. Libraries were sequenced on Illumina HiSeq 2500 (2x100 bp) or NovaSeq (2x150 bp). The study's own analysis went as follows. Demultiplexing of reads and collapsing into UMI consensus sequences were performed with MIGEC, and V(D)J alignment was carried out with MiXCR. Clonotypes responding to the vaccine were identified with edgeR on replicate PBMC samples, with the criteria of FDR below 0.01 and a log2 fold change above 5 up to day 15. Each bulk clonotype received a CD4 or CD8 identity based on whether the sequenced CD4 or CD8 repertoire contained that clonotype at higher abundance. The public reads were reprocessed in TCRdb via fastp at Q25 and MiXCR, keeping in-frame beta chains. Rows matching on CDR3 protein sequence are summarized as one entry with the most common DNA and genes. The V and J calls, along with clone size, are taken from TCRdb and not from the paper's own processing. The sample data list 250,000 to 400,000 distinct CDR3 sequences, and about 4.5% of these were observed just once. The biggest ten clones account for approximately 19% of the sample.

The V and J segments used are TRBV6-6 and TRBJ1-1; tentative D gene TRBD1, with 6 bases matching. The specimen was PBMCs, collected 15 days after the yellow fever booster vaccination. The receptor was isolated from a young man who received the YFV17D yellow fever vaccine. The CDR3 has the sequence CASGPGGLEGTNEAFF. The sequenced DNA: TGTGCCAGCGGTCCGGGGGGGCTCGAGGGAACAAATGAAGCTTTCTTT.